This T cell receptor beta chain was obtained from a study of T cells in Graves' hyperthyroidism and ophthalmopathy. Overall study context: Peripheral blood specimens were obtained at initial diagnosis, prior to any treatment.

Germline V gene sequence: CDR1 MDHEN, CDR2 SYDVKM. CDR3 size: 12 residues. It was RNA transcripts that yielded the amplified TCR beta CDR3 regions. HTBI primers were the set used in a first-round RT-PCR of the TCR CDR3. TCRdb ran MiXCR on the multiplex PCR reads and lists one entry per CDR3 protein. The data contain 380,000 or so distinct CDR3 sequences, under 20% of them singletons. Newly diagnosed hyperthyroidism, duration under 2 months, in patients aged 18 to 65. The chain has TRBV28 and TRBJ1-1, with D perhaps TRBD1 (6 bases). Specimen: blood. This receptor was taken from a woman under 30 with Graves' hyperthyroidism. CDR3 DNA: TGTGCGCTAGGGGGGGCGCGAACTGAAGCTTTCTTT. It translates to CALGGARTEAFF.